This record looks at one T cell receptor (beta chain) sequence and its context. Its antigen is not identified. These data belong to a study of cytomegalovirus exposure and HLA in healthy donors. Study-level background: From donors who were HLA-typed, an early data release held 65 million to 85 million unique TCRs.

Whole-study results and caveats: Per published accounts, TCR beta sequences correctly predicted the HLA-A and HLA-B alleles of most subjects. In a later analysis, specific HLA alleles were associated with 15,000 to 20,000 TCR beta sequences at a 0.05 false discovery rate.

V shed 3 bases, J shed 6 bases, and the junction held 8 bases outside the gene matches. This CDR3 region has 15 residues. Germline CDR1 and CDR2: SGHTA and FQGNSA. Amplification used 60 Vbeta primers and 13 Jbeta primers. Source study methods: A follow-up analysis tallied around 80 million unique TCR beta chains, approximately 10 million shared. Sequencing was performed with immunoSEQ multiplex PCR; in TCRdb, only in-frame clones are kept and a portion is missing. V, J and clone size are taken as reported in that table, and D and trimming were inferred from the DNA itself. The data contain approximately 170,000 clones, roughly 76% of them singletons.

The sequenced material came from PBMCs. The chain joins TRBV7-2 to TRBJ1-2; the match to TRBD1 covers 9 bases. The receptor was derived from a male donor in good health and CMV-seronegative. In DNA, the CDR3 is TGTGCCAGCAGCTTGCGGTACAGGGGGCAGGATGGCTACACCTTC. Its translation is CASSLRYRGQDGYTF.